This T cell receptor (beta chain) was recovered during a study of regulatory T cells in long-lasting Graves disease. This CDR3 contains 16 residues. V dropped 4 bases and J dropped 2 bases, with 15 bases sitting between them. For TCR beta, libraries came from iRepertoire HTBI primers and Arm-PCR of CDR3 regions. Authors' data handling: 62 TRBV and roughly 15 TRBJ segments were identified across samples. Using its own MiXCR run on the multiplex PCR reads, TCRdb lists one record per CDR3 protein. TCRdb's processing, not the authors', yielded these V and J calls. The repertoire includes 650,000 to 850,000 distinct CDR3 sequences, 30% of them detected once, and under 55% sits in the top ten. This clonotype was seen only a few times. Time point described: persistent/refractory GD, antithyroid drugs over 5 years with positive TRAb. PBMC RNA was the source of the TCR library.

This sequence was found in a female donor with Graves disease. The sample here was peripheral blood mononuclear cells (PBMCs), taken when the disease was refractory, from a patient treated with antithyroid drugs. The chain recombines TRBV12-3 or TRBV12-4 with TRBJ1-5; maybe TRBD1 (5 bases). CDR3 region: CASSSPAGLGNQPQHF. The CDR3 DNA sequence: TGTGCCAGCAGTTCCCCCGCAGGGCTAGGCAATCAGCCCCAGCATTTT.